One sample yielded the 14 T cell receptor beta chains listed below, sequenced in a study of blood T cell repertoires in COVID-19. The table came from immunoSEQ multiplex PCR; TCRdb's copy has only in-frame clones and leaves some out. The sample records some 350,000 clones, 88% being singletons. Specimen: PBMCs or T cells enriched from blood (not recorded which). These receptors originate from a man under 40 who had recovered from COVID-19.

J is TRBJ1-6 and V is TRBV6-5, with D uncertain. Trimming took off 0 bases at V and 6 bases at J, with 9 bases between the two ends. Germline CDR1 reads MNHEY; CDR2 reads SVGAGI. The CDR3 is 15 residues long. DNA for the CDR3: TGTGCCAGCAGTTACTCGGTTGGGAGTAATTCACCCCTCCACTTT. It specifies CASSYSVGSNSPLHF.

The V call is TRBV28, the J call TRBJ1-6; tentative D call: TRBD1 (6 bases). Trimming removed 7 bases from V and 5 bases from J, with 15 bases in between. The CDR3 length is 15 residues. Germline lookup yields CDR1 MDHEN and CDR2 SYDVKM. The CDR3 region has the DNA TGTGCCAGCATTCCACCGGGACACCATAATTCACCCCTCCACTTT. It yields the protein CASIPPGHHNSPLHF.

This clone has just a few counts. The chain links TRBV7-9 to TRBJ2-5, with TRBD2 matching 13 bases. This CDR3 is 16 amino acids long. CDR1 and CDR2 (germline): SEHNR, FQNEAQ (reference sequence). With 3 bases clipped from V and 5 bases from J, the junction kept 6 bases outside the gene matches. CDR3 residues: CASSFTSGGAWETQYF. The CDR3, as DNA: TGTGCCAGCAGCTTTACTAGCGGGGGGGCCTGGGAGACCCAGTACTTC. The full variable domain, completed using reference TRBV7-9 and TRBJ2-5, is DTGVSQNPRHKITKRGQNVTFRCDPISEHNRLYWYRQTLGQGPEFLTYFQNEAQLEKSRLLSDRFSAERPKGSFSTLEIQRTEQGDSAMYLCASSFTSGGAWETQYFGPGTRLLVL.

This chain links TRBV4-1 with TRBJ2-7, with a tentative D call TRBD1 (6 bases). The CDR3 extends over 16 amino acids. Trimming cost V 0 bases and J 1 base, with 13 bases left between them. Germline CDR1 reads MGHRA; CDR2 reads YSYEKL. The CDR3, as DNA: TGCGCCAGCAGCCAAGATATACAGGGTAGGTCCTACGAGCAGTACTTC. Its translation is CASSQDIQGRSYEQYF.

The rearrangement joins TRBV3-1 (or the pseudogene TRBV3-2) to TRBJ2-7; TRBD2 agrees at 11 bases. The V gene's germline CDR1 is LGHDT and CDR2 YNNKEL (reference sequence). This CDR3 is built from 15 residues. J gave up 2 bases and V 4 bases, and 4 bases lay outside the gene matches. The CDR3 sequence: CASSLGLAATYEQYF. CDR3 nucleotide sequence: TGTGCCAGCAGCCTGGGACTAGCGGCGACCTACGAGCAGTACTTC.

This clone appeared once. CDR3: CASSSEGLFEAFF. The CDR3 DNA reads as TGTGCCAGCAGTTCCGAGGGTCTGTTTGAAGCTTTCTTT. This chain joins TRBV6-5 and TRBJ1-1; D is ambiguous. The CDR3 is 13 residues long. Trimming took off 4 bases at V and 7 bases at J, with 13 bases between the two ends. Per germline, CDR1 MNHEY and CDR2 SVGAGI.

Comments on this clone: The sample contains more than one DNA sequence encoding this CDR3. This rearrangement joins TRBV7-2 to TRBJ2-1; unclear D gene. Looked up from germline, CDR1 is SGHTA and CDR2 is FQGNSA. V gave up 1 base and J gave up 0 bases, with 7 bases separating them. This CDR3 is built from 15 residues. The CDR3 DNA reads as TGTGCCAGCAGCTTAGGCTCCAGCTCCTACAATGAGCAGTTCTTC. The encoded protein is CASSLGSSSYNEQFF.

The chain has TRBV10-3 and TRBJ1-1; no clear D gene. Per germline, CDR1 ENHRY and CDR2 SYGVKD. This CDR3 comprises 13 residues. V dropped 0 bases and J dropped 6 bases, with 8 bases sitting between them. In DNA form, the CDR3 reads TGTGCCATCAGTGAGTCCAGGCAGGCTGAAGCTTTCTTT. Its translation is CAISESRQAEAFF.

The J gene is TRBJ1-4, the V gene TRBV9; 7 nucleotides agree with TRBD1. Germline CDR1 and CDR2: SGDLS and YYNGEE. The V segment lost 2 bases and the J segment 6 bases; nucleotides outside the gene matches: 7. The CDR3 is 15 amino acids. The CDR3 is CASSVDRREDEKLFF. CDR3 nucleotides: TGTGCCAGCAGCGTGGACAGGAGAGAAGATGAAAAACTGTTTTTT.

This rearrangement joins TRBV9 to TRBJ2-7; no clear D. The V end lost 3 bases, the J end lost 6 bases, and 13 bases lay between the germline ends. The germline CDR1 and CDR2 sequences are SGDLS and YYNGEE. The CDR3 loop spans 13 amino acids. The DNA for the CDR3 is TGTGCCAGCAGCGCACCCCCCACTTTCGAGCAGTACTTC. Residues: CASSAPPTFEQYF.

The gene calls are TRBV21-1 and TRBJ1-1; no check of the table's D call, TRBD1, against the DNA was made. TRBV21-1 is a pseudogene segment. This CDR3 region has 12 residues. CDR3 DNA: TGTGCCAGCAGCACTACAGGGCATGAAGCTTTCTTT. It yields the protein CASSTTGHEAFF.

The chain recombines TRBV10-3 with TRBJ1-1; perhaps TRBD1 as D (5 bases). This CDR3 region has 14 residues. V was cut by 8 bases and J by 10 bases, with 23 bases left in between. Germline V gene sequence: CDR1 ENHRY, CDR2 SYGVKD. CDR3 loop: CAISSAGTPLGAFF. The CDR3 nucleotides read TGTGCCATCTCTTCAGCGGGGACGCCCTTGGGAGCTTTCTTT.

This clone appeared a single time. This chain links TRBV3-1 (or the pseudogene TRBV3-2) with TRBJ1-6, with D tentatively TRBD1 (6 bases). The V gene's germline CDR1 is LGHDT and CDR2 YNNKEL (reference sequence). The V gene lost 6 bases and the J gene lost 5 bases, with 14 bases spanning the gap. The CDR3 covers 15 residues. CDR3 loop: CASSLSDSNNSPLHF. As DNA, the CDR3 is TGTGCCAGCAGTCTTTCGGACAGTAATAATTCACCCCTCCACTTT.

This clone was seen once. The chain combines TRBV28 with TRBJ2-4; 7 positions match TRBD1. Germline-derived CDR1 and CDR2 are MDHEN and SYDVKM. Germline trimming cut 4 bases from V and 7 bases from J; bases unmatched to any gene: 13. The CDR3 spans 16 residues. In DNA, the CDR3 is TGTGCCAGCAGTTCGCGTGACAGGGCAGTCGGGAACATTCAGTACTTC. Translated, it gives CASSSRDRAVGNIQYF.